These 28 T cell receptor beta chains share one sample of origin, sequenced in a study of T cell clonality in common variable immunodeficiency. Findings of the study overall: Reportedly, TCR beta sequences from common variable immunodeficiency showed fewer deletions and N-nucleotide insertions.

Libraries were prepared by immunoSEQ multiplex PCR; TCRdb keeps only in-frame clonotypes and omits some of them. This sample has just over 20,000 clones, each found more than once. These receptors are not linked to any known antigen. The specimen was peripheral blood mononuclear cells. These receptors all stem from a human donor with common variable immunodeficiency.

The sample holds a few counts of this clone. The read ends 3 residues before the CDR3 terminus; that terminus is restored from the germline J gene. J is TRBJ1-5 and V is TRBV23-1, with D unresolved. TRBV23-1 is an ORF, and what it does is uncertain. This CDR3 is built from 14 residues. V lost 4 bases to trimming and J lost 0 bases, with 7 bases between them. The covered CDR3 bases are TGCGCCAGCAGTCCAGAACCTAGCAATCAGCCC. Its protein product is CASSPEPSNQP. The full CDR3 is CASSPEPSNQPQHF.

This clone was detected ten times or more. The DNA ends 3 residues before the CDR3 does, and the rest of the CDR3 is filled in from the germline J gene. The genes are TRBV4-1 and TRBJ2-7; D is unresolved. Trimming left V 4 bases short and J 5 bases short, with 18 bases between. Germline CDR1 reads MGHRA; CDR2 reads YSYEKL. CDR3 length: 15 amino acids. The CDR3: CASSLADIPRDEQYF. Partial CDR3 DNA: TGCGCCAGCAGCCTTGCTGATATCCCCCGCGACGAG.

This clone was recorded many times. The read is 3 residues too short to cover the CDR3 end, so that end is filled in from the germline J gene. The chain uses TRBV20-1 and TRBJ2-4, with TRBD2 matching 10 bases. CDR1 and CDR2 from the germline V gene are DFQATT and SNEGSKA (reference sequence). With V trimmed by 6 bases and J by 3 bases, 17 bases remained unmatched. This CDR3 has 18 amino acids. The CDR3 is CSAEEASGGPVDKNIQYF. Incomplete CDR3 DNA: TGCAGTGCCGAAGAGGCTAGCGGGGGCCCTGTAGACAAAAACATT.

This clone was detected many times. The CDR3 goes on 3 residues after the read ends, and that part is filled in from the germline J gene. V usage is TRBV7-9 and J usage is TRBJ2-3, with a possible D match to TRBD2 (6 bases). Germline V gene data show CDR1 as SEHNR and CDR2 as FQNEAQ (reference sequence). The CDR3 spans 13 residues. V was shortened by 5 bases and J by 8 bases, with 14 bases between the two germline ends. The CDR3 bases that were read are TGTGCCAGCAGCCCGGGACTCGCAGGTACG. Its protein product is CASSPGLAGT. The complete CDR3 reads CASSPGLAGTQYF.

In this sample, this clone turned up many times. The observed sequence ends 3 residues before the CDR3 terminus, with the missing tail filled in from the germline J gene. The chain joins TRBV7-2 to TRBJ1-6; 7 nucleotides line up with TRBD1. The CDR3 runs to 15 residues. CDR1 is SGHTA, CDR2 FQGNSA, per germline. J lost 7 bases, V lost 5 bases, and 8 bases had no gene match. The DNA read from the CDR3 is TGTGCCAGCAGCCCGACGGACAGGAGGAATTCACCC. This sequence encodes CASSPTDRRNSP. The whole CDR3 sequence reads CASSPTDRRNSPLHF.

This clone was counted many times. The CDR3 extends 3 residues past the end of the read, so its final part is completed from the germline J gene. V gene TRBV6-2 or TRBV6-3 combines with J gene TRBJ2-2, with 7 nucleotides matching TRBD1. V gave up 5 bases and J gave up 3 bases; unmatched junction bases: 9. CDR3 length equals 16 residues. Germline lookup yields CDR1 MNHEY and CDR2 SVGEGT. The sequenced part of the CDR3 DNA is TGTGCCAGCAGTAACCTAGACAGGGTATACACCGGGGAG. Protein: CASSNLDRVYTGE. The entire CDR3 is CASSNLDRVYTGELFF.

This clone has ten or more counts. From the germline J gene comes the end of the CDR3, since the read stops 3 residues before it. The chain joins TRBV7-3 to TRBJ2-1; 8 nucleotides align to TRBD2. The germline gives CDR1 SGHTA, CDR2 FQGTGA. This CDR3 has 18 residues. Trimming removed 0 bases from V and 9 bases from J; junction bases left unmatched: 16. Partial CDR3 DNA: TGTGCCAGCAGCTTAACGCATTTGGGGCGGGGGGTTAAGAGTGAG. It yields the protein CASSLTHLGRGVKSE. The CDR3 in full is CASSLTHLGRGVKSEQFF. Based on the CDR3 plus reference TRBV7-3 and TRBJ2-1, the full variable domain is GAGVSQTPSNKVTEKGKYVELRCDPISGHTALYWYRQSLGQGPEFLIYFQGTGAADDSGLPNDRFFAVRPEGSVSTLKIQRTERGDSAVYLCASSLTHLGRGVKSEQFFGPGTRLTVL.

This clone was counted at least ten times. Sequencing ends 3 residues short of the CDR3 end; the germline J gene provides the rest. The rearrangement links TRBV7-2 to TRBJ2-7; 11 bases are a match to TRBD1. V dropped 5 bases and J dropped 6; count of bases not matched to a gene: 9. The germline V gene encodes CDR1 SGHTA and CDR2 FQGNSA. The CDR3 loop spans 15 amino acids. CDR3 DNA, as far as it was read: TGTGCCAGCAGCCGACGGGACAGGGGGATGACCGAG. Translating gives CASSRRDRGMTE. The CDR3 reads in full as CASSRRDRGMTEQYF.

This clone came up many times. The CDR3 end lies 3 residues beyond the end of the read and is filled in from the germline J gene. This chain connects TRBV7-9 to TRBJ1-4; a weak D match, TRBD1 (6 bases). The V end lost 5 bases, the J end lost 4 bases, and 14 bases lay between the germline ends. The CDR3 extends over 15 amino acids. The V gene's germline CDR1 is SEHNR and CDR2 FQNEAQ (reference sequence). The CDR3 spells CASSPGQTNNEKLFF. Partial CDR3 DNA: TGTGCCAGCAGCCCAGGACAGACAAATAATGAAAAA.

This clone was counted at least ten times. Sequencing ends 3 residues short of the CDR3 end; the germline J gene provides the rest. The rearrangement links TRBV6-2 or TRBV6-3 to TRBJ1-1, with D perhaps matching TRBD1 (6 bases). CDR3 length: 13 amino acids. The germline CDR1 and CDR2 sequences are MNHEY and SVGEGT. The V end was cut by 2 bases, the J end by 5 bases, with 9 bases between. CDR3 DNA, as far as it was read: TGTGCCAGCAGTTACCCAGGGGAAACTGAA. This translates into CASSYPGETE. The entire CDR3 reads CASSYPGETEAFF.

This clone was counted at least ten times. The read ends 3 residues before the CDR3 terminus; that terminus is restored from the germline J gene. The rearrangement links TRBV20-1 to TRBJ2-5; 9 positions match TRBD2. Trimming at V came to 6 bases and at J to 2 bases, leaving 4 bases not matched to a gene. The length of the CDR3 is 13 residues. CDR1 is DFQATT and CDR2 is SNEGSKA in the germline V gene (reference sequence). The sequenced CDR3 bases are TGCAGTGCGGCGCTAGCGGGGCAAGAGACC. Its protein is CSAALAGQET. The whole CDR3 sequence is CSAALAGQETQYF.

In its sample, this clone was seen many times. The missing CDR3 end, 3 residues past where the read stops, is filled in from the germline J gene. The V call is TRBV6-1, the J call TRBJ1-2; no reliable D call. Germline CDR1 reads MNHNS; CDR2 reads SASEGT. The CDR3 is 14 amino acids. CDR3 DNA (partial): TGTGCCAGCAGTGAAGCGCTAACGCGGAAGGAC. Its translation is CASSEALTRKD. The whole CDR3 reads CASSEALTRKDYTF.

This clone has ten or more counts. The CDR3 goes on 3 residues after the read ends, and that part is filled in from the germline J gene. This chain links TRBV19 with TRBJ2-1, with TRBD1 matching 7 bases. The germline V gene has CDR1 LNHDA and CDR2 SQIVND (reference sequence). V lost 7 bases and J lost 0; bases outside the gene matches: 3. The CDR3 has 14 residues. The CDR3: CASTDRSSYNEQFF. The DNA read from the CDR3 is TGTGCCAGTACGGACAGGAGCTCCTACAATGAG. Variable domain in full (rest from reference TRBV19 and TRBJ2-1): DGGITQSPKYLFRKEGQNVTLSCEQNLNHDAMYWYRQDPGQGLRLIYYSQIVNDFQKGDIAEGYSVSREKKESFPLTVTSAQKNPTAFYLCASTDRSSYNEQFFGPGTRLTVL.

This clone showed up many times. The DNA ends 3 residues before the CDR3 does, and the rest of the CDR3 is filled in from the germline J gene. This sequence joins TRBV19 and TRBJ1-5; 9 bases fit TRBD1. The CDR3 loop spans 15 amino acids. The V and J ends lost 5 bases and 4 bases, in that order; junction bases with no gene match: 6. Germline-derived CDR1 and CDR2 are LNHDA and SQIVND (reference sequence). The CDR3 bases that were read are TGTGCCAGTAGTCAGGACAGGGGAGGTAATCAGCCC. It translates to CASSQDRGGNQP. The CDR3 as a whole reads CASSQDRGGNQPQHF.

For this clone: The read falls 3 residues short of the CDR3 end, and the missing part is taken from the germline J gene. The chain joins TRBV2 to TRBJ1-6; a weak D match, TRBD1 (6 bases). Looked up from germline, CDR1 is SNHLY and CDR2 is FYNNEI. The CDR3 loop spans 16 amino acids. V was pared by 4 bases and J by 0 bases, with 10 bases between. CDR3 DNA (partial): TGTGCCAGCAGTGGGACAGCAAGCTCCTATAATTCACCC. It translates to CASSGTASSYNSP. The entire CDR3 sequence reads CASSGTASSYNSPLHF.

This clone was counted at least ten times. The read comes to an end 3 residues before the CDR3 does, leaving the germline J gene to fill in the end. The chain joins TRBV5-1 to TRBJ2-1; 7 bases match TRBD1. The CDR3 extends over 17 amino acids. V lost 3 bases to trimming and J lost 2 bases; unmatched junction nucleotides: 11. Germline V gene data show CDR1 as SGHRS and CDR2 as YFSETQ. CDR3: CASSSALQGWTYNEQFF. The CDR3 DNA, read in part, is TGCGCCAGCAGCTCAGCCCTACAGGGGTGGACCTACAATGAG.

At least ten counts were recorded for this clone. Read coverage stops 3 residues before the CDR3 terminus; the germline J gene supplies the remainder. The chain carries TRBV20-1 and TRBJ2-5, with 7 bases lining up with TRBD1. With V trimmed by 0 bases and J by 2 bases, 9 bases remained unmatched. The germline gives CDR1 DFQATT, CDR2 SNEGSKA (reference sequence). The CDR3 consists of 16 residues. CDR3 loop: CSARDWYGTVQETQYF. The DNA read from the CDR3 is TGCAGTGCTAGAGATTGGTACGGGACAGTTCAAGAGACC.

This clone has just a few counts. The read finishes 3 residues shy of the CDR3 end, and the germline J gene is used to complete it. This chain joins TRBV11-2 and TRBJ2-5; TRBD1 might be the D (6 bases). V lost 5 bases, J lost 5 bases, and 12 bases lay in between. Germline V gene data show CDR1 as SGHAT and CDR2 as FQNNGV. CDR3 length: 13 amino acids. Incomplete CDR3 DNA: TGTGCCAGCAGCCCAGGGACATTGGAGACC. Residues: CASSPGTLET. The entire CDR3 protein reads CASSPGTLETQYF. Combining the CDR3 with reference TRBV11-2 and TRBJ2-5 gives the whole variable domain EAGVAQSPRYKIIEKRQSVAFWCNPISGHATLYWYQQILGQGPKLLIQFQNNGVVDDSQLPKDRFSAERLKGVDSTLKIQPAKLEDSAVYLCASSPGTLETQYFGPGTRLLVL.

This clone was picked up many times. Read data end 3 residues before the CDR3 end; the end is taken from the germline J gene. The chain is built from TRBV20-1 and TRBJ2-5; 9 nucleotides line up with TRBD2. V shed 3 bases and J 5 bases; nucleotides not matched to a gene: 13. The CDR3 spans 16 residues. Germline lookup yields CDR1 DFQATT and CDR2 SNEGSKA (reference sequence). CDR3 DNA, as far as it was read: TGCAGTGCTAGGCCGCTCCGCGGGGGGGCCGAGGAGACC. Its protein product is CSARPLRGGAEET. The entire CDR3 reads CSARPLRGGAEETQYF.

This clone was observed many times. The CDR3 end falls 3 residues outside the read, so it is completed with the germline J gene. The V call is TRBV18, the J call TRBJ1-2, with D maybe TRBD1 (6 bases). Germline V gives CDR1 KGHSH, CDR2 LQKENI. The CDR3 is 14 amino acids. The part of the CDR3 DNA that was read is TGTGCCAGCTCACCAGGAGGCAGGGGAGGAGGC. Its translation: CASSPGGRGGG. The full CDR3 protein is CASSPGGRGGGYTF. The variable domain in full, with the rest retrieved from reference TRBV18 and TRBJ1-2, is NAGVMQNPRHLVRRRGQEARLRCSPMKGHSHVYWYRQLPEEGLKFMVYLQKENIIDESGMPKERFSAEFPKEGPSILRIQQVVRGDSAAYFCASSPGGRGGGYTFGSGTRLTVV.

This clone was counted at least ten times. The read ends 3 residues before the CDR3 terminus; that terminus is restored from the germline J gene. The chain has TRBV12-3 or TRBV12-4 and TRBJ2-7; TRBD1 matches at 7 bases. The CDR3 has 15 amino acids. V was clipped by 3 bases and J by 6 bases; unmatched bases: 11. The CDR3 bases that were read are TGTGCCAGCAGTTTCCGAACAGGGGACCACGGCGAG. Its protein is CASSFRTGDHGE. The entire CDR3 protein is CASSFRTGDHGEQYF.

Relative to its sample, this clone is medium-sized (0.01 to 0.1%). The sequence runs out 3 residues before the end of the CDR3; the remainder is reconstructed from the germline J gene. The rearrangement uses TRBV7-7 and TRBJ2-1, with TRBD1 identical over 10 bases. The germline V gene has CDR1 SSHAT and CDR2 FNYEAQ (reference sequence). V trimming: 5 bases; J trimming: 7 bases; junction bases outside the gene matches: 8. CDR3 length equals 15 residues. The DNA read from the CDR3 is TGTGCCAGCAGCCGGGGGGACAGGGGTTGGAATGAG. Residues: CASSRGDRGWNE. The entire CDR3 protein is CASSRGDRGWNEQFF.

This clone was detected ten times or more. Read sequence stops 3 residues before the CDR3 end, and the germline J gene provides the missing end. The J gene is TRBJ2-5, the V gene TRBV30, with D possibly matching TRBD1 (6 bases). Germline CDR1 and CDR2: GTSNPN and SVGIG (reference sequence). The V and J ends lost 5 bases and 6 bases respectively, with 22 bases between them. The CDR3 totals 15 residues. Partial CDR3 DNA: TGTGCCTGGGCCCCAAACGCAGGGGCTGTGAAGACC. Protein: CAWAPNAGAVKT. The entire CDR3 is CAWAPNAGAVKTQYF.

This clone was counted at least ten times. The CDR3 end lies 3 residues beyond the end of the read and is filled in from the germline J gene. The genes are TRBV4-2 and TRBJ2-3; TRBD2 aligns across 7 bases. The CDR3 sequence is 17 residues long. V dropped 1 base and J dropped 5; count of bases not matched to a gene: 12. Germline V gene sequence: CDR1 LGHNA, CDR2 YNFKEQ. The CDR3 protein is CASSQVRSGALQDTQYF. The sequenced part of the CDR3 DNA is TGTGCCAGCAGCCAAGTCCGAAGCGGGGCGCTTCAAGATACG.

This clone was detected many times. Sequencing ends 3 residues short of the CDR3 end; the germline J gene provides the rest. The chain recombines TRBV20-1 with TRBJ1-2; D is perhaps TRBD1 (6 bases). This CDR3 contains 13 residues. The germline CDR1 and CDR2 sequences are DFQATT and SNEGSKA (reference sequence). The part of the CDR3 DNA that was read is TGCAGTGCTCCCCCTCCAGGGGCAAGGGGC. This gives the protein CSAPPPGARG. In full, the CDR3 reads CSAPPPGARGYTF.

There are many counts of this clone. The CDR3 end lies 3 residues beyond the end of the read and is filled in from the germline J gene. The V and J genes are TRBV5-1 and TRBJ2-2; weak D call: TRBD2 (5 bases). CDR1 SGHRS and CDR2 YFSETQ come from the germline V gene. The CDR3 is 15 residues long. V lost 4 bases to trimming and J lost 0 bases, with 10 bases between them. The sequenced CDR3 bases are TGCGCCAGCAGCAGTAGCGATTCGAACACCGGGGAG. This gives the protein CASSSSDSNTGE. The CDR3 reads in full as CASSSSDSNTGELFF.

Details on this clone: The CDR3 goes on 3 residues after the read ends, and that part is filled in from the germline J gene. This chain links TRBV20-1 with TRBJ2-3, with TRBD2 as a possible D gene (7 bases). The CDR3 covers 15 residues. Germline loops: CDR1 DFQATT, CDR2 SNEGSKA (reference sequence). V was trimmed by 5 bases and J by 5 bases, leaving 20 bases between them. The covered CDR3 bases are TGCAGTGCTGGGGGGATAGGGGGGGCCTTAGATACG. Translation: CSAGGIGGALDT. The complete CDR3 protein is CSAGGIGGALDTQYF.

This clone was seen at least ten times. The CDR3 goes on 3 residues after the read ends, and that part is filled in from the germline J gene. This chain joins TRBV19 and TRBJ2-7; possible D gene TRBD2, 5 bases. CDR3 length: 15 amino acids. Germline loops: CDR1 LNHDA, CDR2 SQIVND (reference sequence). Trimming pared 4 bases from V and 2 bases from J, leaving 15 bases between. CDR3: CASSKKQTTAYEQYF. The covered CDR3 bases are TGTGCCAGTAGTAAAAAACAGACTACAGCCTACGAG.